These 15 T cell receptor beta chains originate from one sample sequenced in a study of molecular identifiers for immune sequencing clone quantification. TCRdb itself ran the PCR reads through MiXCR, one entry per CDR3 protein. This sample carries 97,000 or so distinct CDR3 sequences, 20% to 25% of them seen once, and the ten largest clones take 0.94%. Material for sequencing was naive CD8+ T cells from blood, with Jurkat cell RNA spiked in. The subset: FACS-sorted CD8+CD4-CCR7+CD45RA+ naive T cells. Every receptor here comes from a human donor in good health. Some libraries in this study had Jurkat cell RNA spiked in.

The J gene is TRBJ2-5, the V gene TRBV13; 7 nucleotides line up with TRBD1. Trimming at V came to 5 bases and at J to 5 bases, leaving 14 bases not matched to a gene. Germline V gene data show CDR1 as PRHDT and CDR2 as FYEKMQ (reference sequence). The CDR3 length is 16 residues. CDR3 DNA sequence: TGTGCCAGCAGCACAACAGGGGTTGGGATGTGGGAGACCCAGTACTTC. Its translation: CASSTTGVGMWETQYF.

This clonotype was detected many times. V gene TRBV7-2 combines with J gene TRBJ2-7; TRBD2 agrees at 11 bases. CDR1 SGHTA and CDR2 FQGNSA come from the germline V gene. This CDR3 is built from 15 residues. V lost 5 bases and J lost 4; bases outside the gene matches: 7. The CDR3 DNA reads as TGTGCCAGCAGCCACCAGACTAGCGGGGTGTACGAGCAGTACTTC. Translated: CASSHQTSGVYEQYF.

Worth noting for this clonotype: This clone may be a read error of a much larger clone one base away. V is TRBV9 and J is TRBJ1-1; no clear D gene. Germline CDR1 reads SGDLS; CDR2 reads YYNGEE. This CDR3 has 13 amino acids. The CDR3 loop reads CAGSVDFGVEAFF. The CDR3 DNA follows: TGTGCCGGCAGCGTAGATTTTGGGGTTGAAGCTTTCTTT.

This clonotype has ten or more counts. V is TRBV7-8 and J is TRBJ2-1; tentatively, D is TRBD1 or TRBD2 (5 bases each). CDR1 is SGHVS and CDR2 is FQNEAQ in the germline V gene. The CDR3 covers 16 residues. Trimming removed 1 base at V and 6 bases at J, with 16 bases between. For the CDR3, the DNA is TGTGCCAGCAGCTTAGAGGCCGGGGACGTTTTCAATGAGCAGTTCTTC. Translation gives CASSLEAGDVFNEQFF.

This clonotype has ten or more counts. This chain links TRBV6-6 with TRBJ2-1; 10 bases align to TRBD2. The CDR3 length is 15 residues. With V trimmed by 7 bases and J by 4 bases, 7 bases remained unmatched. CDR1 is MNHNY, CDR2 SVGAGI, per germline (reference sequence). The CDR3 is CASTMTAGGYNEQFF. CDR3 DNA: TGTGCCAGCACGATGACAGCGGGAGGGTACAATGAGCAGTTCTTC.

This clonotype has only a few counts. The V call is TRBV4-3, the J call TRBJ2-1, with TRBD2 identical over 7 bases. Trimming at V came to 0 bases and at J to 0 bases, leaving 8 bases not matched to a gene. This CDR3 region has 18 residues. Germline CDR1 reads LGHNA; CDR2 reads YSLEER. This CDR3 reads CASSQDRAGDLSYNEQFF. For the CDR3, the DNA is TGCGCCAGCAGCCAAGATAGGGCGGGGGACCTCTCCTACAATGAGCAGTTCTTC.

This clonotype showed up just a few times. The chain is built from TRBV6-6 and TRBJ1-5, with D perhaps matching TRBD1 (5 bases). Germline assignment: CDR1 MNHNY and CDR2 SVGAGI (reference sequence). The CDR3 extends over 15 amino acids. Trimming shortened V by 0 bases and J by 5 bases, and 11 bases separated the two germline ends. The CDR3, as DNA: TGTGCCAGCAGTTACTCGGCAGGGTGGGATCAGCCCCAGCATTTT. Residues: CASSYSAGWDQPQHF.

This clonotype was counted many times. The chain links TRBV28 to TRBJ1-1, with TRBD1 matching 7 bases. CDR1 is MDHEN and CDR2 is SYDVKM in the germline V gene. V shed 5 bases and J 5 bases; nucleotides not matched to a gene: 5. The CDR3 has 13 residues. For the CDR3, the DNA is TGTGCCAGCAGTGGAAGGGGGCAGACTGAAGCTTTCTTT. It translates to CASSGRGQTEAFF.

At least ten counts were recorded for this clonotype. The chain uses TRBV7-9 and TRBJ1-1; the match to TRBD1 covers 8 bases. The CDR3 spans 15 residues. From germline, CDR1 is SEHNR and CDR2 FQNEAQ (reference sequence). V lost 4 bases to trimming and J lost 1 base; unmatched junction nucleotides: 5. CDR3 residues: CASSSDRGGNTEAFF. The CDR3 DNA reads TGTGCCAGCAGCTCAGACAGGGGCGGGAACACTGAAGCTTTCTTT.

There are many counts of this clonotype. This chain uses TRBV12-3 or TRBV12-4 with TRBJ2-3; 10 positions agree with TRBD2. The CDR3 extends over 15 amino acids. Losses at the gene ends were 6 bases for V and 6 bases for J; bases not matched to a gene: 9. The CDR3: CASRPSGGPSDTQYF. In DNA, the CDR3 is TGTGCCAGCAGACCTAGCGGGGGCCCCTCGGATACGCAGTATTTT.

Comments on this clonotype: A read error may be the cause here, since a much bigger clone is one base away. The chain links TRBV4-3 to TRBJ2-1; TRBD1 or TRBD2 may be the D gene (5 bases each). Germline loops: CDR1 LGHNA, CDR2 YSLEER. There are 17 residues in the CDR3. V lost 4 bases and J 7 bases, leaving 23 bases between the germline ends. CDR3: CASSPETNGALSNEQFF. Here the CDR3 DNA reads TGCGCCAGCAGCCCCGAGACTAACGGGGCCCTATCGAATGAGCAGTTCTTC.

At least ten counts were recorded for this clonotype. The J gene is TRBJ1-2, the V gene TRBV29-1; 10 bases align to TRBD1. V was clipped by 3 bases and J by 8 bases; unmatched bases: 15. This CDR3 spans 16 amino acids. Looked up from germline, CDR1 is SQVTM and CDR2 is ANQGSEA. The CDR3 spells CSVDPGQGRAIGGYTF. The CDR3 bases are TGCAGCGTTGATCCGGGACAGGGGAGAGCCATAGGGGGCTACACCTTC.

The chain couples TRBV11-2 to TRBJ2-7, with D unresolved. There are 12 residues in the CDR3. V lost 1 base and J 6 bases, leaving 7 bases between the germline ends. Germline CDR1 is SGHAT and CDR2 is FQNNGV. CDR3 protein: CASSLGGSEQYF. The DNA for the CDR3 is TGTGCCAGCAGCTTAGGAGGATCCGAGCAGTACTTC.

This clonotype was detected many times. The chain carries TRBV7-9 and TRBJ1-1, with D possibly TRBD1 on 5 matching bases. Trimming pared 0 bases from V and 8 bases from J, leaving 7 bases between. The CDR3 extends over 12 amino acids. Germline CDR1 is SEHNR and CDR2 is FQNEAQ (reference sequence). The CDR3 DNA reads as TGTGCCAGCAGCTTAGCAGGGGCAGAAGCTTTCTTT. Its translation is CASSLAGAEAFF. The full variable domain, completed using reference TRBV7-9 and TRBJ1-1, is DTGVSQNPRHKITKRGQNVTFRCDPISEHNRLYWYRQTLGQGPEFLTYFQNEAQLEKSRLLSDRFSAERPKGSFSTLEIQRTEQGDSAMYLCASSLAGAEAFFGQGTRLTVV.

This clonotype was found once. The chain couples TRBV7-9 to TRBJ1-4; possible D gene TRBD1, 5 bases. V was clipped by 11 bases and J by 14 bases, with 30 bases between them. This CDR3 is built from 15 residues. The germline CDR1 and CDR2 sequences are SEHNR and FQNEAQ (reference sequence). DNA for the CDR3: TGTGCCCGCCCCGCCCAGGGCTATGGTGCTGCAAACCTGTTTTTT. This codes for CARPAQGYGAANLFF. Variable domain in full (rest from reference TRBV7-9 and TRBJ1-4): DTGVSQNPRHKITKRGQNVTFRCDPISEHNRLYWYRQTLGQGPEFLTYFQNEAQLEKSRLLSDRFSAERPKGSFSTLEIQRTEQGDSAMYLCARPAQGYGAANLFFGSGTQLSVL.